One sample yielded the 13 T cell receptor beta chains listed below, sequenced in a study of OX40 agonist ivuxolimab in advanced cancers. Profiling relied on immunoSEQ multiplex PCR, and the TCRdb table lists in-frame clones only, not all of them. The sample holds 75,000 to 80,000 clones, around 81% seen once. The source material was CD4+ or CD8+ T cells sorted from blood, sampled in a trial of the OX40 agonist ivuxolimab. Receptors originate from an adult with an advanced solid tumor such as melanoma, head and neck, liver or kidney cancer.

In regard to this clone: This CDR3 is also generated by other DNA sequences in the sample. The chain combines TRBV7-3 with TRBJ2-2; D ambiguous. This CDR3 has 15 residues. Germline CDR1 and CDR2: SGHTA and FQGTGA. V lost 2 bases and J 2 bases, leaving 9 bases between the germline ends. As DNA, the CDR3 is TGTGCCAGCAGCTTATCCGGGCCTAACACCGGGGAGCTGTTTTTT. Its translation is CASSLSGPNTGELFF.

This chain uses TRBV28 with TRBJ2-2; 8 nucleotides match TRBD2. Per the germline V gene, CDR1 is MDHEN and CDR2 is SYDVKM. J lost 1 base, V lost 5 bases, and 3 bases had no gene match. This CDR3 spans 15 amino acids. The CDR3 nucleotides read TGTGCCAGCAGTCCCGGGGGGGGGAACACCGGGGAGCTGTTTTTT. Translated: CASSPGGGNTGELFF.

The chain recombines TRBV5-1 with TRBJ1-2; D remains ambiguous. The V gene lost 0 bases and the J gene lost 0 bases, with 6 bases spanning the gap. Per germline, CDR1 SGHRS and CDR2 YFSETQ. This CDR3 is built from 14 residues. The CDR3 nucleotides are TGCGCCAGCAGCTTGGCCACGGCTAACTATGGCTACACCTTC. Amino acids: CASSLATANYGYTF.

This clone was picked up many times. The CDR3 coding sequence is TGTGCCAGCAGTGAAGACAGGAGGGCCAGGTATTTT. Translating it yields CASSEDRRARYF. V gene TRBV6-1 combines with J gene TRBJ2-3; TRBD2 might be the D (6 bases). The germline gives CDR1 MNHNS, CDR2 SASEGT. The CDR3 length is 12 residues. V lost 1 base, J lost 14 bases, and 13 bases lay in between.

This clone was recorded a few times. This chain links TRBV18 with TRBJ1-1; TRBD1 might be the D (5 bases). Germline CDR1 reads KGHSH; CDR2 reads LQKENI. This CDR3 has 16 residues. V gave up 4 bases and J gave up 1 base, with 16 bases separating them. This CDR3 reads CASSQGPQGTNTEAFF. CDR3 nucleotide sequence: TGTGCCAGCTCACAGGGCCCTCAGGGAACGAACACTGAAGCTTTCTTT.

V is TRBV28 and J is TRBJ1-6; 7 bases are shared with TRBD1. V was clipped by 3 bases and J by 6 bases; unmatched bases: 5. Germline CDR1 and CDR2: MDHEN and SYDVKM. The length of the CDR3 is 15 residues. CDR3 loop: CASSFVDRFNSPLHF. The CDR3 DNA sequence: TGTGCCAGCAGTTTTGTGGACAGGTTTAATTCACCCCTCCACTTT.

The chain combines TRBV7-9 with TRBJ2-7, with a tentative D call TRBD2 (6 bases). The CDR3 is 15 amino acids. CDR1 SEHNR and CDR2 FQNEAQ come from the germline V gene (reference sequence). Trimming removed 4 bases at V and 4 bases at J, with 17 bases between. In nucleotides, the CDR3 is TGTGCCAGCAGCTCAGGAGGGAATCCCCTTTACGAGCAGTACTTC. This codes for CASSSGGNPLYEQYF.

The CDR3 sequence is CASSRRQGAVNTIYF. CDR3 bases: TGTGCCAGCAGCCGGAGACAGGGGGCTGTAAACACCATATATTTT. This chain uses TRBV7-9 with TRBJ1-3, with 10 bases that match TRBD1. This CDR3 has 15 residues. The V gene's germline CDR1 is SEHNR and CDR2 FQNEAQ (reference sequence). The trim removed 5 bases at V and 6 bases at J, leaving 7 bases unmatched.

The rearrangement joins TRBV5-1 to TRBJ2-2; D is ambiguous. From germline, CDR1 is SGHRS and CDR2 YFSETQ. V was clipped by 2 bases and J by 5 bases, with 10 bases between them. The CDR3 has 14 residues. CDR3: CASSFAPDTGELFF. Written as DNA, the CDR3 is TGCGCCAGCAGCTTTGCCCCGGATACCGGGGAGCTGTTTTTT.

The chain employs TRBV5-5 and TRBJ2-5; D is perhaps TRBD2 (5 bases). Germline CDR1 SGHKS, CDR2 YYEKEE (reference sequence). The CDR3 is 16 amino acids. Trimming left V 1 base short and J 1 base short, with 14 bases between. CDR3 in amino acids: CASSLPPVAPQETQYF. CDR3 DNA sequence: TGTGCCAGCAGCTTGCCCCCGGTAGCGCCCCAAGAGACCCAGTACTTC.

The chain uses TRBV6-1 and TRBJ2-1; the D is unclear. The germline V gene encodes CDR1 MNHNS and CDR2 SASEGT. This CDR3 has 14 residues. The germline V and J ends were trimmed by 7 bases and 5 bases, with 15 bases remaining between them. The CDR3, as DNA: TGTGCCAGCACCCCGACACGCGCAAACAATGAGCAGTTCTTC. As protein: CASTPTRANNEQFF.

The gene calls are TRBV27 and TRBJ2-1; tentatively, D is TRBD1 (6 bases). CDR3 length: 13 amino acids. V was clipped by 2 bases and J by 6 bases, with 8 bases between them. Germline V lookup: CDR1 MNHEY, CDR2 SMNVEV (reference sequence). The CDR3 protein is CASSLVGGNEQFF. The CDR3 region has the DNA TGTGCCAGCAGTTTAGTAGGGGGCAATGAGCAGTTCTTC.

The genes are TRBV5-1 and TRBJ1-4; 9 nucleotides match TRBD1. Trimming removed 1 base from V and 0 bases from J; junction bases left unmatched: 16. Per germline, CDR1 SGHRS and CDR2 YFSETQ. The CDR3 length is 21 residues. Here the CDR3 reads CASSLWGIGRTGAPTNEKLFF. CDR3 DNA: TGCGCCAGCAGCTTGTGGGGGATAGGGAGGACAGGGGCACCAACTAATGAAAAACTGTTTTTT.